This entry lists 24 T cell receptor beta chains sequenced from one sample in a study of radiotherapy plus CTLA-4 blockade in lung cancer. Measured with immunoSEQ multiplex PCR; TCRdb has only the in-frame clones, and not every one. Found here are tens of thousands of clones, 60% to 85% of them singletons; the top ten hold approximately 3.9%. The sample was peripheral blood, taken from a patient treated with radiotherapy plus ipilimumab. These receptors were taken from a human donor with non-small cell lung cancer who had a partial response to radiotherapy plus ipilimumab. Some clones in this sample may be carry-over from other donors' samples.

The chain uses TRBV28 and TRBJ2-2, with D possibly matching TRBD2 (6 bases). With 7 bases removed from V and 4 bases from J, the gap between germline ends came to 13 bases. This CDR3 has 14 amino acids. Germline CDR1 and CDR2: MDHEN and SYDVKM. CDR3 sequence (DNA): TGTGCCAGCAAACCCGGGGGAAGCACCGGGGAGCTGTTTTTT. Protein: CASKPGGSTGELFF.

This clone was seen more than once but under ten times. CDR3 bases: TGTGCCAGCAGAGCCCAGACAGGGGGCTATGGCTACACCTTC. It encodes CASRAQTGGYGYTF. The J gene is TRBJ1-2, the V gene TRBV5-4; 9 nucleotides match TRBD1. CDR3 size: 14 residues. V lost 5 bases, J lost 4 bases, and 6 bases stayed unmatched. Germline CDR1 reads SGHNT; CDR2 reads YYREEE (reference sequence).

The J gene is TRBJ1-2, the V gene TRBV19; D gene unclear. Trimming cost V 3 bases and J 8 bases, with 16 bases left between them. Germline V gene lookup returns CDR1 LNHDA and CDR2 SQIVND (reference sequence). The CDR3 extends over 14 amino acids. The CDR3 is CASSMETASWGYTF. DNA of the CDR3: TGTGCCAGTAGTATGGAGACGGCCTCGTGGGGCTACACCTTC.

The chain carries TRBV5-8 and TRBJ1-5; no reliable D call. This CDR3 contains 18 residues. The V and J ends lost 1 base and 3 bases respectively, with 20 bases between them. The germline gives CDR1 SGHTS, CDR2 YDEGEE. This CDR3 reads CASSLLMEAVLYNQPQHF. As DNA, the CDR3 is TGTGCCAGCAGCTTGTTAATGGAGGCAGTCCTATACAATCAGCCCCAGCATTTT.

This clone was seen more than once but under ten times. V gene TRBV28 combines with J gene TRBJ2-1; possible D gene TRBD2, 6 bases. Per germline, CDR1 MDHEN and CDR2 SYDVKM. CDR3 size: 14 residues. Trimming cost V 2 bases and J 6 bases, with 11 bases left between them. This CDR3 is CASSLLGTRNEQFF. CDR3 nucleotides: TGTGCCAGCAGTTTACTTGGGACTCGCAATGAGCAGTTCTTC.

The genes are TRBV19 and TRBJ1-1; D ambiguous. V lost 2 bases and J lost 1, with 5 bases in between. The CDR3 totals 13 residues. The germline CDR1 and CDR2 sequences are LNHDA and SQIVND (reference sequence). CDR3 nucleotides: TGTGCCAGTAGTATACCGGGGAACACTGAAGCTTTCTTT. Translating it yields CASSIPGNTEAFF.

This clone showed up just once. The chain joins TRBV5-4 to TRBJ1-1, with a weak D call TRBD1 (5 bases). The CDR3 loop spans 15 amino acids. Trimming left V 3 bases short and J 4 bases short, with 16 bases between. Germline CDR1 is SGHNT and CDR2 is YYREEE (reference sequence). CDR3 DNA sequence: TGTGCCAGCAGCTGGGGGGTGCGGGGAGGCACTGAAGCTTTCTTT. Encoded protein: CASSWGVRGGTEAFF.

Only one count was recorded for this clone. The chain has TRBV18 and TRBJ2-2; D remains unclear. The CDR3 has 15 residues. Germline loops: CDR1 KGHSH, CDR2 LQKENI. V was shortened by 3 bases and J by 0 bases, with 8 bases between the two germline ends. Written as DNA, the CDR3 is TGTGCCAGCTCACCCCGGCGGCCGAACACCGGGGAGCTGTTTTTT. Its protein is CASSPRRPNTGELFF.

V usage is TRBV29-1 and J usage is TRBJ1-2; no firm D call. Germline-derived CDR1 and CDR2 are SQVTM and ANQGSEA. V shed 2 bases and J shed 7 bases, with 11 bases lying between them. This CDR3 region has 12 residues. The chain's CDR3 is CSVEKAAGGYTF. The CDR3 nucleotides read TGCAGCGTTGAAAAGGCAGCGGGTGGCTACACCTTC.

The chain combines TRBV6-5 with TRBJ1-1; maybe TRBD1 (6 bases). The germline gives CDR1 MNHEY, CDR2 SVGAGI. The CDR3 covers 14 residues. V lost 7 bases to trimming and J lost 3 bases, with 15 bases between them. For the CDR3, the DNA is TGTGCCAGCAATGGGGGGGCTCGGCACACTGAAGCTTTCTTT. This gives the protein CASNGGARHTEAFF.

CDR3 residues: CASSPGLAGNEQYF. The CDR3 coding sequence is TGTGCCAGCAGCCCCGGACTAGCGGGGAACGAGCAGTACTTC. J is TRBJ2-5 and V is TRBV7-9, with 12 nucleotides matching TRBD2. The J call may be mistaken, given a closer DNA end match to TRBJ2-7. CDR3 length equals 14 residues. Germline CDR1 SEHNR, CDR2 FQNEAQ (reference sequence).

The gene calls are TRBV28 and TRBJ2-2; 8 bases fit TRBD2. Unmatched junction bases numbered 4, after V lost 4 bases and J lost 6 bases. CDR3 size: 14 residues. CDR1 is MDHEN, CDR2 SYDVKM, per germline. The CDR3 protein is CASSSAGVAGELFF. The CDR3 coding sequence is TGTGCCAGCAGTTCAGCGGGAGTCGCCGGGGAGCTGTTTTTT.

This clone is labeled medium-sized. The gene calls are TRBV6-6 and TRBJ1-1; D perhaps matches TRBD1 (6 bases). The germline CDR1 and CDR2 sequences are MNHNY and SVGAGI (reference sequence). The CDR3 is made up of 13 amino acids. V lost 2 bases and J 4 bases, leaving 8 bases between the germline ends. In nucleotides, the CDR3 is TGTGCCAGCAGTTACCTCAGGGGCACTGAAGCTTTCTTT. This codes for CASSYLRGTEAFF.

The rearrangement uses TRBV11-2 and TRBJ2-2, with 11 bases matching TRBD1. The CDR3 consists of 16 residues. The V gene's germline CDR1 is SGHAT and CDR2 FQNNGV. Trimming took 1 base from V and 5 from J; bases not matched to a gene: 3. CDR3 protein: CASSLAGTGGTGELFF. CDR3 sequence (DNA): TGTGCCAGCAGCTTAGCCGGGACAGGGGGGACCGGGGAGCTGTTTTTT.

The V and J genes are TRBV19 and TRBJ2-2; D ambiguous. In germline, CDR1 is LNHDA, CDR2 SQIVND (reference sequence). This CDR3 has 14 residues. Trimming left V 6 bases short and J 6 bases short, with 14 bases between. The CDR3 DNA reads as TGTGCCAGTAGGGAGTCTGCGGTCCCCGGGGAGCTGTTTTTT. This codes for CASRESAVPGELFF.

This clone was counted once. This chain links TRBV6-5 with TRBJ1-2, with D perhaps TRBD1 (5 bases). This CDR3 has 13 residues. Germline values: CDR1 MNHEY, CDR2 SVGAGI. Between the trimmed V and J ends, which lost 7 bases and 6 bases, there was a span of 15 bases. The CDR3 nucleotides are TGTGCCAGCATAGGTTTGCCGGGGGATGGCTACACCTTC. Its translation: CASIGLPGDGYTF.

The chain uses TRBV4-3 and TRBJ2-5; TRBD1 is a possible D gene (6 bases). Looked up from germline, CDR1 is LGHNA and CDR2 is YSLEER. Trimming left V 3 bases short and J 4 bases short, with 21 bases between. CDR3 length: 17 residues. CDR3 sequence: CASSQDIQGNVVETQYF. CDR3 bases: TGCGCCAGCAGCCAGGATATACAGGGAAATGTAGTAGAGACCCAGTACTTC.

The chain uses TRBV5-4 and TRBJ2-7; D perhaps matches TRBD2 (5 bases). Between the trimmed V and J ends, which lost 0 bases and 6 bases, there was a span of 16 bases. This CDR3 comprises 15 residues. The germline CDR1 and CDR2 sequences are SGHNT and YYREEE (reference sequence). CDR3 region: CASSLDQRRSLEQYF. CDR3 coding DNA: TGTGCCAGCAGCTTGGACCAGCGGCGGTCTCTCGAGCAGTACTTC.

J is TRBJ2-1 and V is TRBV7-6; 7 bases match TRBD1. V trimming: 7 bases; J trimming: 9 bases; junction bases outside the gene matches: 15. CDR1 is SGHVS, CDR2 FNYEAQ, per germline. This CDR3 region has 15 residues. The CDR3 DNA follows: TGTGCCAGCAACCAACAGGGGAATGAGGGTGGTGAGCAGTTCTTC. Translation gives CASNQQGNEGGEQFF.

The CDR3 region is CASSVEVSTTGELFF. In nucleotides, the CDR3 is TGTGCCAGCAGCGTCGAGGTCAGTACGACCGGGGAGCTGTTTTTT. The V gene is TRBV2, the J gene TRBJ2-2, with unresolved D. Germline V gene sequence: CDR1 SNHLY, CDR2 FYNNEI. This CDR3 spans 15 amino acids. Trimming cost V 6 bases and J 5 bases, with 16 bases left between them. The full variable domain, its missing parts supplied by reference TRBV2 and TRBJ2-2, is EPEVTQTPSHQVTQMGQEVILRCVPISNHLYFYWYRQILGQKVEFLVSFYNNEISEKSEIFDDQFSVERPDGSNFTLKIRSTKLEDSAMYFCASSVEVSTTGELFFGEGSRLTVL.

This chain connects TRBV9 to TRBJ2-2; 7 bases match TRBD2. The V and J ends lost 2 bases and 4 bases, in that order; junction bases with no gene match: 8. The germline CDR1 and CDR2 sequences are SGDLS and YYNGEE. CDR3 length: 16 residues. As DNA, the CDR3 is TGTGCCAGCAGCGTGGCAGCGGGATCGACCACCGGGGAGCTGTTTTTT. The encoded protein is CASSVAAGSTTGELFF.

The chain uses TRBV12-2 and TRBJ1-1. TRBV12-2 constitutes a pseudogene. The CDR3 runs to 14 residues. The CDR3 coding sequence is TGTGCAAGTCGCTTAGGTCGGAGGGGCACTGAAGCTTTCTTT. Amino acids: CASRLGRRGTEAFF.

The chain combines TRBV27 with TRBJ1-1; the D gene is possibly TRBD1 (5 bases). This CDR3 contains 16 residues. CDR1 MNHEY and CDR2 SMNVEV come from the germline V gene (reference sequence). V lost 3 bases and J 0 bases, leaving 14 bases between the germline ends. For the CDR3, the DNA is TGTGCCAGCAGTTTTCGGGTTGGGGCAATGAACACTGAAGCTTTCTTT. Translating gives CASSFRVGAMNTEAFF.

This chain uses TRBV9 with TRBJ1-4, with D possibly TRBD1 on 5 matching bases. CDR3 length: 13 amino acids. Germline V CDR1 and CDR2: SGDLS, YYNGEE. Trimming stripped 4 bases from V and 5 bases from J, with 9 bases between. The CDR3 DNA is TGTGCCAGCAGCCCAGGGAGGAATGAAAAACTGTTTTTT. This translates into CASSPGRNEKLFF.